This TCR beta chain comes out of a study of CD8 T cells in ankylosing spondylitis. Study-level points and caveats: A subset of motif variants has previously been described in the synovial fluid and blood of reactive arthritis. Disease-linked clones bore a CD8+ phenotype and were relatively rare in peripheral blood.

Quantitative 5'-RACE with molecular barcodes generated TCR beta libraries. One entry per CDR3 protein results from TCRdb running MiXCR on the 5' RACE reads. The data hold about 140,000 distinct CDR3 sequences, with 6.5% to 8.5% observed a single time. This clonotype was counted ten times or more. No antigen is known for it. V lost 2 bases and J 10 bases, leaving 8 bases between the germline ends. CDR3 length: 11 residues. Germline V CDR1 and CDR2: MNHEY, SVGAGI. The sequencing sample was made of synovial fluid, either unsorted or a sorted T cell fraction (not recorded which). The chain uses TRBV6-5 and TRBJ1-2; D uncertain. The sequence derives from a male donor with ankylosing spondylitis. The CDR3 DNA reads TGTGCCAGCAGTTACCAGGAATCCTACACCTTC. Its protein product is CASSYQESYTF.